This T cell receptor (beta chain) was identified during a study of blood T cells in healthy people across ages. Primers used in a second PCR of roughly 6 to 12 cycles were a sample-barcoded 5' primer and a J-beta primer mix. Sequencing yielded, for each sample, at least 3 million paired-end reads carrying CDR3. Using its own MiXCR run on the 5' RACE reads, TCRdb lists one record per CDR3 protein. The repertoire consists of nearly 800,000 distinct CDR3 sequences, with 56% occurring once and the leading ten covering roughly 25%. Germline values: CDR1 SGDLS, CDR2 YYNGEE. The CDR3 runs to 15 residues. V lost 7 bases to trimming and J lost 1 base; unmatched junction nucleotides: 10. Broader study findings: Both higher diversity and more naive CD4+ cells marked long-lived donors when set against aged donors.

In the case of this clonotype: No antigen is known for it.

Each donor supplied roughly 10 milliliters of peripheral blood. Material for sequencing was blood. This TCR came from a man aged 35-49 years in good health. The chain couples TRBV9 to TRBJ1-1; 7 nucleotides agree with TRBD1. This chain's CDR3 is CASSEVGGANTEAFF. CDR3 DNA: TGTGCCAGCTCTGAGGTAGGGGGCGCGAACACTGAAGCTTTCTTT.